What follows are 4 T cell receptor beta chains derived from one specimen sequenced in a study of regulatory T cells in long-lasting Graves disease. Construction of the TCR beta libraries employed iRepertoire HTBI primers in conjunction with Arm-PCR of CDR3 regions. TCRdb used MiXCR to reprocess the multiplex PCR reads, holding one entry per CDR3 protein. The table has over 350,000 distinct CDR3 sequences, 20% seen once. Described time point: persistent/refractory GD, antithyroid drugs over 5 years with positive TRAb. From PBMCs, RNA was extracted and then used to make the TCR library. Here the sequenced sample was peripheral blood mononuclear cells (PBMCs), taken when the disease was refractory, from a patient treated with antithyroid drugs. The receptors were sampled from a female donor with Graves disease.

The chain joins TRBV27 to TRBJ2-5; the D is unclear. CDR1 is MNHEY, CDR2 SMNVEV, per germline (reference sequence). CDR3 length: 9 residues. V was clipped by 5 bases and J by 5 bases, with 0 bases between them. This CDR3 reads CASSETQYF. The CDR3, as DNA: TGTGCCAGCAGTGAGACCCAGTACTTC.

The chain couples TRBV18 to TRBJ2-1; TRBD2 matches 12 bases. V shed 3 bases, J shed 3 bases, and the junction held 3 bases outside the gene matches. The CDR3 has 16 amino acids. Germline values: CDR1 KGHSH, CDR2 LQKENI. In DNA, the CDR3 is TGTGCCAGCTCACCCGGACTAGCGGGATTCTACAATGAGCAGTTCTTC. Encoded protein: CASSPGLAGFYNEQFF.

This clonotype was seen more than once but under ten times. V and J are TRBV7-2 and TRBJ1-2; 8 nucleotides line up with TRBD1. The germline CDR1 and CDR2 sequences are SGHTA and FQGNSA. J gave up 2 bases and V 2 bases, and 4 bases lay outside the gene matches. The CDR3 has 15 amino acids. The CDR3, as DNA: TGTGCCAGCAGCTTAAAGACAGGGGAGAACTATGGCTACACCTTC. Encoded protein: CASSLKTGENYGYTF.

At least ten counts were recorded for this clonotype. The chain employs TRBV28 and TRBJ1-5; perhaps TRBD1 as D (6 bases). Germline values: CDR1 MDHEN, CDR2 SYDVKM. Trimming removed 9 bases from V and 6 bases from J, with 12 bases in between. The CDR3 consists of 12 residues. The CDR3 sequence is CASKGGSQPQHF. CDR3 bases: TGTGCCAGTAAGGGGGGATCTCAGCCCCAGCATTTT.